What follows is one T cell receptor beta chain and its context. This sample was taken from a study of blood T cell repertoires in COVID-19. Original processing notes: Estimation of nucleated cell counts was performed using reference gene primer amplification. Sequencing was performed with immunoSEQ multiplex PCR; in TCRdb, only in-frame clones are kept and a portion is missing. That table gives V, J and clone size, and the DNA gave D and trimming. The sample has 200,000 to 250,000 clones, roughly 87% seen once; the top ten hold 10%. Participants, roughly 18 to 90 years old, spanned more than 20 US areas. Germline V gene sequence: CDR1 SNHLY, CDR2 FYNNEI. This CDR3 has 13 amino acids. V lost 9 bases, J lost 5 bases, and 16 bases lay in between.

The origin of this receptor is a man between 18 and 29 years old with acute COVID-19. The sequenced material came from PBMCs or T cells enriched from blood (not recorded which). The genes are TRBV2 and TRBJ1-1, with no clear D. This CDR3 is CASAPWAGTEAFF. In DNA, the CDR3 is TGTGCCAGTGCCCCCTGGGCTGGGACTGAAGCTTTCTTT.